These 20 T cell receptor beta chains were sequenced from one sample in a study of blood T cell repertoires in COVID-19. Clones were sequenced by immunoSEQ multiplex PCR, and TCRdb holds only the in-frame ones, with some missing. This sample has some 150,000 clones, with 89% found just once. Sequenced input: PBMCs or T cells enriched from blood (not recorded which). The receptors shown here come from a woman aged 18-35 years who had recovered from COVID-19.

The rearrangement links TRBV6-5 to TRBJ1-5, with D maybe TRBD1 (6 bases). CDR3 length: 14 residues. Trimming removed 4 bases from V and 5 bases from J, with 12 bases in between. The germline V gene has CDR1 MNHEY and CDR2 SVGAGI. The CDR3 loop reads CASSWGGPDQPQHF. In DNA form, the CDR3 reads TGTGCCAGCAGTTGGGGGGGGCCCGATCAGCCCCAGCATTTT.

V and J are TRBV19 and TRBJ1-2, with D perhaps TRBD1 (5 bases). The CDR3 spans 16 residues. The germline gives CDR1 LNHDA, CDR2 SQIVND (reference sequence). The V end lost 1 base, the J end lost 4 bases, and 16 bases lay between the germline ends. This CDR3 reads CASSIAWRGGGYGYTF. The CDR3, as DNA: TGTGCCAGTAGTATAGCGTGGCGGGGCGGTGGCTATGGCTACACCTTC.

J is TRBJ1-2 and V is TRBV30; no clear D gene. This CDR3 region has 11 residues. CDR1 and CDR2 from the germline V gene are GTSNPN and SVGIG (reference sequence). Between the trimmed V and J ends, which lost 2 bases and 8 bases, there was a span of 9 bases. The CDR3 nucleotides read TGTGCCTGGAGTCCCCACGGGGGCTACACCTTC. Protein: CAWSPHGGYTF.

This clone was observed a few times. The gene calls are TRBV18 and TRBJ2-1; D is perhaps TRBD2 (6 bases). The CDR3 has 15 residues. V dropped 3 bases and J dropped 2 bases, with 11 bases sitting between them. The germline V gene has CDR1 KGHSH and CDR2 LQKENI. The chain's CDR3 is CASSPASATYNEQFF. The CDR3 coding sequence is TGTGCCAGCTCACCGGCTAGCGCAACCTACAATGAGCAGTTCTTC.

This clone showed up just once. CDR3 DNA: TGTGCCAGCAGCCAAGAGAGCCTAGCGGGATCGGGAGAGACCCAGTACTTC. Translation: CASSQESLAGSGETQYF. V usage is TRBV3-1 (or the pseudogene TRBV3-2) and J usage is TRBJ2-5, with 9 positions matching TRBD2. The V and J ends lost 0 bases and 4 bases, in that order; junction bases with no gene match: 9. Germline loops: CDR1 LGHDT, CDR2 YNNKEL (reference sequence). The CDR3 extends over 17 amino acids.

The chain recombines TRBV4-2 with TRBJ2-3, with 9 bases matching TRBD2. V trimming: 1 base; J trimming: 4 bases; junction bases outside the gene matches: 9. Germline V gene sequence: CDR1 LGHNA, CDR2 YNFKEQ. The CDR3 totals 17 residues. CDR3 protein: CASSQVIDSGSPDTQYF. CDR3 nucleotides: TGTGCCAGCAGCCAAGTTATAGATAGCGGGAGCCCAGATACGCAGTATTTT.

The chain recombines TRBV28 with TRBJ2-7; possibly TRBD2 for D (5 bases). CDR3 length: 14 residues. V was cut by 7 bases and J by 4 bases, with 17 bases left in between. Germline V gene lookup returns CDR1 MDHEN and CDR2 SYDVKM. The chain's CDR3 is CASTPRRLAYEQYF. Here the CDR3 DNA reads TGTGCCAGCACCCCCCGGCGGCTAGCATACGAGCAGTACTTC. Full variable domain (rest looked up from reference TRBV28 and TRBJ2-7): DVKVTQSSRYLVKRTGEKVFLECVQDMDHENMFWYRQDPGLGLRLIYFSYDVKMKEKGDIPEGYSVSREKKERFSLILESASTNQTSMYLCASTPRRLAYEQYFGPGTRLTVT.

The genes are TRBV29-1 and TRBJ1-2, with 10 nucleotides matching TRBD1. Germline loops: CDR1 SQVTM, CDR2 ANQGSEA. This CDR3 has 15 amino acids. J lost 2 bases, V lost 6 bases, and 9 bases had no gene match. CDR3: CSVGRQGALNYGYTF. CDR3 coding DNA: TGCAGCGTAGGCCGACAGGGGGCTTTGAACTATGGCTACACCTTC. Supplemented by reference TRBV29-1 and TRBJ1-2, the full variable domain reads SAVISQKPSRDICQRGTSLTIQCQVDSQVTMMFWYRQQPGQSLTLIATANQGSEATYESGFVIDKFPISRPNLTFSTLTVSNMSPEDSSIYLCSVGRQGALNYGYTFGSGTRLTVV.

The gene calls are TRBV28 and TRBJ2-1; maybe TRBD2 (6 bases). Trimming cost V 3 bases and J 7 bases, with 19 bases left between them. Per the germline V gene, CDR1 is MDHEN and CDR2 is SYDVKM. The CDR3 contains 16 residues. The CDR3 sequence: CASSFDGGAQWNEQFF. CDR3 bases: TGTGCCAGCAGTTTTGACGGAGGGGCCCAGTGGAATGAGCAGTTCTTC.

Here the CDR3 DNA reads TGTGCCAGCAGCCCCCTCGGAGGGGGGGAACTGTTTTTT. Amino acids: CASSPLGGGELFF. V gene TRBV3-1 (or the pseudogene TRBV3-2) combines with J gene TRBJ1-4; the D gene is possibly TRBD1 (6 bases). CDR1 and CDR2 from the germline V gene are LGHDT and YNNKEL (reference sequence). V lost 4 bases and J 12 bases, leaving 15 bases between the germline ends. The CDR3 is made up of 13 amino acids.

The V gene is TRBV18, the J gene TRBJ2-3; the match to TRBD1 covers 10 bases. The CDR3 consists of 14 residues. After removal of 6 bases from V and 4 bases from J, the junction contained 4 bases not matched to a gene. Germline loops: CDR1 KGHSH, CDR2 LQKENI. The CDR3 DNA reads TGTGCCAGCTCCCCGACAGGGGGCTCAGATACGCAGTATTTT. Amino acids: CASSPTGGSDTQYF.

This rearrangement joins TRBV5-4 to TRBJ2-1, with TRBD2 matching over 8 bases. CDR1 SGHNT and CDR2 YYREEE come from the germline V gene (reference sequence). This CDR3 has 17 amino acids. The V segment lost 4 bases and the J segment 6 bases; nucleotides outside the gene matches: 15. CDR3 residues: CASSVGGASGSINEQFF. Written as DNA, the CDR3 is TGTGCCAGCAGCGTGGGGGGAGCCAGCGGGAGTATCAATGAGCAGTTCTTC.

The gene calls are TRBV9 and TRBJ2-7; D is unresolved. The V end was cut by 6 bases, the J end by 0 bases, with 10 bases between. Germline V gives CDR1 SGDLS, CDR2 YYNGEE. The CDR3 runs to 13 residues. CDR3 sequence reads: CASTTSDSYEQYF. The CDR3, as DNA: TGTGCCAGCACCACATCCGACTCCTACGAGCAGTACTTC.

This chain links TRBV28 with TRBJ2-7, with TRBD2 identical over 12 bases. The CDR3 totals 13 residues. The germline CDR1 and CDR2 sequences are MDHEN and SYDVKM. The junction had 5 bases not matched to a gene; V was cut back by 8 bases and J by 6 bases. CDR3 nucleotides: TGTGCCAGCCGACTAGCGGGAGTGGGCGAGCAGTACTTC. The encoded protein is CASRLAGVGEQYF.

This clone was recorded only once. The chain links TRBV19 to TRBJ2-5; tentatively, D is TRBD1 (6 bases). Germline CDR1 and CDR2: LNHDA and SQIVND (reference sequence). Trimming cost V 4 bases and J 1 base, with 10 bases left between them. This CDR3 has 14 residues. The chain's CDR3 is CASSNRDTQETQYF. CDR3 sequence (DNA): TGTGCCAGTAGTAACCGGGACACCCAAGAGACCCAGTACTTC.

This CDR3 reads CASSLTSGSTDTQYF. The CDR3 region has the DNA TGTGCCAGCAGCCTCACTAGCGGGAGCACAGATACGCAGTATTTT. The V gene is TRBV9, the J gene TRBJ2-3, with 9 bases lining up with TRBD2. The J segment lost 0 bases and the V segment lost 4 bases, leaving 3 bases of the junction unmatched. Germline values: CDR1 SGDLS, CDR2 YYNGEE. This CDR3 contains 15 residues. Based on the CDR3 plus reference TRBV9 and TRBJ2-3, the full variable domain is DSGVTQTPKHLITATGQRVTLRCSPRSGDLSVYWYQQSLDQGLQFLIQYYNGEERAKGNILERFSAQQFPDLHSELNLSSLELGDSALYFCASSLTSGSTDTQYFGPGTRLTVL.

J is TRBJ2-7 and V is TRBV27, with 7 bases identical to TRBD2. The V and J ends lost 4 bases and 1 base, in that order; junction bases with no gene match: 4. Germline V gives CDR1 MNHEY, CDR2 SMNVEV (reference sequence). CDR3 length: 14 residues. This CDR3 reads CASSYSGPSYEQYF. The CDR3 DNA reads TGTGCCAGCAGTTATAGCGGGCCTTCCTACGAGCAGTACTTC.

This chain joins TRBV7-3 and TRBJ2-3; TRBD2 might be the D (5 bases). Germline V gene sequence: CDR1 SGHTA, CDR2 FQGTGA. The CDR3 is 14 amino acids. The germline V and J ends were trimmed by 5 bases and 2 bases, with 11 bases remaining between them. The CDR3: CASSRGLNTDTQYF. As DNA, the CDR3 is TGTGCCAGCAGCCGCGGACTTAACACAGATACGCAGTATTTT. Filled out from reference TRBV7-3 and TRBJ2-3, the complete variable domain reads GAGVSQTPSNKVTEKGKYVELRCDPISGHTALYWYRQSLGQGPEFLIYFQGTGAADDSGLPNDRFFAVRPEGSVSTLKIQRTERGDSAVYLCASSRGLNTDTQYFGPGTRLTVL.

The chain couples TRBV14 to TRBJ2-1; TRBD2 is a possible D gene (6 bases). V was pared by 5 bases and J by 0 bases, with 20 bases between. Germline CDR1 reads SGHDN; CDR2 reads FVKESK. This CDR3 is built from 18 residues. The CDR3 coding sequence is TGTGCCAGCAGCGGGGCCCTCGGCGGGACCCCCTCCTACAATGAGCAGTTCTTC. It specifies CASSGALGGTPSYNEQFF.

This chain links TRBV9 with TRBJ2-7; 13 bases fit TRBD2. The CDR3 is made up of 18 amino acids. The ends lost 0 bases at V and 2 bases at J; junction bases unmatched: 8. Germline-derived CDR1 and CDR2 are SGDLS and YYNGEE. CDR3 coding DNA: TGTGCCAGCAGCGTAGCCCCGACTAGCGGGAGGCAGACCTACGAGCAGTACTTC. It yields the protein CASSVAPTSGRQTYEQYF.